These T cell receptor beta chains were read from a single sample in a study of shared clonotypes between healthy human individuals. Produced via immunoSEQ multiplex PCR; TCRdb's table is partial and in-frame only. The sample gives roughly 2,000,000 clones, roughly 95% of which show up once; approximately 1.7% is in the top ten. Sequenced material: naive CD8+ T cells from PBMCs. These receptors all stem from a man younger than 30 in good health. Some clones in this sample may be carry-over from other donors' samples. Each CDR3 is given with its conserved first and last residue. The order of the fields is J gene, clone size, V gene, D gene, CDR3 DNA, CDR3 protein. A D gene is named only where the DNA matches it firmly. Clone size is given for some rows only: seen once, a few or many times, or a class if the clone is expanded.

J gene: TRBJ2-7; clone size: NA; V gene: TRBV11-1; D gene: NA; CDR3 DNA: TGTGCCAGCAGCTTATTACTGAACGAGCAGTACTTC; CDR3 protein: CASSLLLNEQYF
J gene: TRBJ1-2; clone size: NA; V gene: TRBV28; D gene: TRBD1; CDR3 DNA: TGTGCCAGCAGAATTACGGGACAGCCATATGGCTACACCTTC; CDR3 protein: CASRITGQPYGYTF
J gene: TRBJ2-7; clone size: NA; V gene: TRBV2; D gene: TRBD1; CDR3 DNA: TGTGCCAGCGTCTGGGACAGGGTACGCGAGCAGTACTTC; CDR3 protein: CASVWDRVREQYF
J gene: TRBJ2-3; clone size: NA; V gene: TRBV29-1; D gene: TRBD2; CDR3 DNA: TGCAGCCCGGGACTAGTTTCAAATACGCAGTATTTT; CDR3 protein: CSPGLVSNTQYF
J gene: TRBJ2-7; clone size: NA; V gene: TRBV27; D gene: TRBD1; CDR3 DNA: TGTGCCAGCAGGGGGACAGTTATGTACGAGCAGTACTTC; CDR3 protein: CASRGTVMYEQYF
J gene: TRBJ2-3; clone size: NA; V gene: TRBV4-2; D gene: NA; CDR3 DNA: TGTGCCAGCAGCCAAGGCTTGAGAGATACGCAGTATTTT; CDR3 protein: CASSQGLRDTQYF
J gene: TRBJ2-7; clone size: NA; V gene: TRBV5-4; D gene: NA; CDR3 DNA: TGTGCCAGCAGCTTTACTAGGGCCAGCGAGCAGTACTTC; CDR3 protein: CASSFTRASEQYF
J gene: TRBJ2-1; clone size: NA; V gene: TRBV7-8; D gene: NA; CDR3 DNA: TGTGCCAGCAGCTTAGGCAACCAGCCGGGTAACAATGAGCAGTTCTTC; CDR3 protein: CASSLGNQPGNNEQFF
J gene: TRBJ1-3; clone size: NA; V gene: TRBV9; D gene: NA; CDR3 DNA: TGTGCCAGCAGCGGGGGTGGCTCTGGAAACACCATATATTTT; CDR3 protein: CASSGGGSGNTIYF
J gene: TRBJ2-7; clone size: NA; V gene: TRBV6-5; D gene: NA; CDR3 DNA: TGTGCCAGCAGTTACCTACGGGGCCTAGAGGAGCAGTACTTC; CDR3 protein: CASSYLRGLEEQYF
J gene: TRBJ1-4; clone size: NA; V gene: TRBV28; D gene: TRBD1; CDR3 DNA: TGTGCCAGCAGCTTACGGGACAGGGTACAGAATGAAAAACTGTTTTTT; CDR3 protein: CASSLRDRVQNEKLFF
J gene: TRBJ2-5; clone size: NA; V gene: TRBV28; D gene: NA; CDR3 DNA: TGTGCCAGCATACGGTTCGGGGAGACCCAGTACTTC; CDR3 protein: CASIRFGETQYF
J gene: TRBJ2-1; clone size: NA; V gene: TRBV12-1; D gene: NA; CDR3 DNA: TGTGCCAGCAGCTTTCCCGACCCTGGGACCCGCCTCGTAGAGCAGTTCTTC; CDR3 protein: CASSFPDPGTRLVEQFF
J gene: TRBJ1-5; clone size: NA; V gene: TRBV6-1; D gene: NA; CDR3 DNA: TGTGCCAGCAGTGAATGGATGGGTGGCAATCAGCCCCAGCATTTT; CDR3 protein: CASSEWMGGNQPQHF
J gene: TRBJ1-4; clone size: NA; V gene: TRBV5-6; D gene: NA; CDR3 DNA: TGTGCCAGCAGCTTGTTTGCCGCCGGGACAAAAAGTGAAAAACTGTTTTTT; CDR3 protein: CASSLFAAGTKSEKLFF
J gene: TRBJ1-1; clone size: NA; V gene: TRBV10-3; D gene: NA; CDR3 DNA: TGTGCCATCAGTGAGTCGAAACACCAGAACACTGAAGCTTTCTTT; CDR3 protein: CAISESKHQNTEAFF
J gene: TRBJ2-5; clone size: NA; V gene: TRBV7-9; D gene: NA; CDR3 DNA: TGTGCCAGCAGCTGGAGTGGGACCCAGTACTTC; CDR3 protein: CASSWSGTQYF
J gene: TRBJ2-1; clone size: NA; V gene: TRBV5-4; D gene: TRBD2; CDR3 DNA: TGTGCCAGCAGCACTCCCCCCGGGACTAGCGGGGACCCATCCTACAATGAGCAGTTCTTC; CDR3 protein: CASSTPPGTSGDPSYNEQFF
J gene: TRBJ1-2; clone size: NA; V gene: TRBV27; D gene: NA; CDR3 DNA: TGTGCCAGCAGTTTGGGGGGCTCAAACTATGGCTACACCTTC; CDR3 protein: CASSLGGSNYGYTF
J gene: TRBJ2-1; clone size: once; V gene: TRBV27; D gene: TRBD2; CDR3 DNA: TGTGCCAGCAGTACACTAGCGGGATCCTACAATGAGCAGTTCTTC; CDR3 protein: CASSTLAGSYNEQFF
J gene: TRBJ2-7; clone size: NA; V gene: TRBV27; D gene: TRBD1; CDR3 DNA: TGTGCCAGCAGCCCCCTTGGACAGGTACAGACCTACGAGCAGTACTTC; CDR3 protein: CASSPLGQVQTYEQYF
J gene: TRBJ2-3; clone size: NA; V gene: TRBV10-3; D gene: NA; CDR3 DNA: TGTGCCATCAGCATCAGGCATCAGGGGGGTCGAGGCACAGATACGCAGTATTTT; CDR3 protein: CAISIRHQGGRGTDTQYF
J gene: TRBJ2-2; clone size: NA; V gene: TRBV5-1; D gene: NA; CDR3 DNA: TGCGCCAGCAGCCTGGCGGGACCCGGGGAGCTGTTTTTT; CDR3 protein: CASSLAGPGELFF
J gene: TRBJ2-7; clone size: NA; V gene: TRBV28; D gene: TRBD2; CDR3 DNA: TGTGCCAGCAGTTATGGCCGACTAGCGGGAATCTCCTACGAGCAGTACTTC; CDR3 protein: CASSYGRLAGISYEQYF
J gene: TRBJ2-1; clone size: NA; V gene: TRBV14; D gene: NA; CDR3 DNA: TGTGCCAGCAGCCAAGGAAGGGACTGGCTTTTCAATGAGCAGTTCTTC; CDR3 protein: CASSQGRDWLFNEQFF
J gene: TRBJ2-7; clone size: NA; V gene: TRBV4-1; D gene: TRBD2; CDR3 DNA: TGCGCCAGCAGCCCAATACTAGCGGGAGGTACCTACGAGCAGTACTTC; CDR3 protein: CASSPILAGGTYEQYF
J gene: TRBJ1-1; clone size: few; V gene: TRBV29-1; D gene: NA; CDR3 DNA: TGCAGCGTTGAGAAGTTAGGGACGGTGAACACTGAAGCTTTCTTT; CDR3 protein: CSVEKLGTVNTEAFF
J gene: TRBJ2-7; clone size: NA; V gene: TRBV19; D gene: NA; CDR3 DNA: TGTGCCAGTAGTATGGGGGACGCAGCCTACGAGCAGTACTTC; CDR3 protein: CASSMGDAAYEQYF
J gene: TRBJ2-3; clone size: NA; V gene: TRBV7-8; D gene: TRBD2; CDR3 DNA: TGTGCCAGCAGCTTCGCTAGCGGGAGTGGCCCAGATACGCAGTATTTT; CDR3 protein: CASSFASGSGPDTQYF
J gene: TRBJ1-3; clone size: NA; V gene: TRBV9; D gene: NA; CDR3 DNA: TGTGCCAGCAGCCCTGGACTAATTGGAAACACCATATATTTT; CDR3 protein: CASSPGLIGNTIYF
J gene: TRBJ2-1; clone size: NA; V gene: TRBV27; D gene: TRBD2; CDR3 DNA: TGTGCCAGCAGTTTCGGACCGCTTGCAGCGGGAGCATATGAGCAGTTCTTC; CDR3 protein: CASSFGPLAAGAYEQFF
J gene: TRBJ2-7; clone size: NA; V gene: TRBV27; D gene: NA; CDR3 DNA: TGTGCCAGCAGTTGGGGGGCTACCTACGAGCAGTACTTC; CDR3 protein: CASSWGATYEQYF
J gene: TRBJ2-1; clone size: NA; V gene: TRBV27; D gene: TRBD2; CDR3 DNA: TGTGCCAGCAGTTTAGTAGCGGGAGGGTCTAATGAGCAGTTCTTC; CDR3 protein: CASSLVAGGSNEQFF
J gene: TRBJ1-2; clone size: NA; V gene: TRBV6-5; D gene: NA; CDR3 DNA: TGTGCCAGCAGCCCCGGGCTTAACTATGGCTACACCTTC; CDR3 protein: CASSPGLNYGYTF
J gene: TRBJ2-2; clone size: NA; V gene: TRBV19; D gene: TRBD1; CDR3 DNA: TGTGCCAGTACCCGGGACAGGGAGGATGGCACCGGGGAGCTGTTTTTT; CDR3 protein: CASTRDREDGTGELFF
J gene: TRBJ2-7; clone size: NA; V gene: TRBV27; D gene: NA; CDR3 DNA: TGTGCCAGCAGTCCTTCAAGCTCCTACGAGCAGTACTTC; CDR3 protein: CASSPSSSYEQYF
J gene: TRBJ2-3; clone size: NA; V gene: TRBV7-2; D gene: NA; CDR3 DNA: TGTGCCAGCAGGGCTCAGGGAGATACGCAGTATTTT; CDR3 protein: CASRAQGDTQYF
J gene: TRBJ2-7; clone size: NA; V gene: TRBV28; D gene: TRBD1; CDR3 DNA: TGTGCCAGCAGTTTAACTCGACAGGGGGGGACCTACGAGCAGTACTTC; CDR3 protein: CASSLTRQGGTYEQYF
J gene: TRBJ2-5; clone size: NA; V gene: TRBV4-1; D gene: TRBD1; CDR3 DNA: TGCGCCAGCAGCCAAACGGACAGGTTAGGAGAGACCCAGTACTTC; CDR3 protein: CASSQTDRLGETQYF
J gene: TRBJ2-1; clone size: NA; V gene: TRBV29-1; D gene: NA; CDR3 DNA: TGCAGCGTTGAAGGCGGCAGGATGACCTACAAAGAGCAGTTCTTC; CDR3 protein: CSVEGGRMTYKEQFF
J gene: TRBJ2-5; clone size: NA; V gene: TRBV19; D gene: NA; CDR3 DNA: TGTGCCAGTAGCACCCGCGAGACAGTCACAGAGACCCAGTACTTC; CDR3 protein: CASSTRETVTETQYF
J gene: TRBJ1-4; clone size: NA; V gene: TRBV7-8; D gene: NA; CDR3 DNA: TGTGCCAGCAGCTCGGATCTCGGGGGCCGTAATGAAAAACTGTTTTTT; CDR3 protein: CASSSDLGGRNEKLFF
J gene: TRBJ1-5; clone size: NA; V gene: TRBV15; D gene: NA; CDR3 DNA: TGTGCCACCAGCAGAGATGCCCAGGGCCTCCAGCCCCAGCATTTT; CDR3 protein: CATSRDAQGLQPQHF
J gene: TRBJ2-1; clone size: NA; V gene: TRBV29-1; D gene: NA; CDR3 DNA: TGCAGCGTTGCCCCCGCCCTGGGAGGGCAGTTCTTC; CDR3 protein: CSVAPALGGQFF
J gene: TRBJ2-7; clone size: NA; V gene: TRBV7-2; D gene: TRBD1; CDR3 DNA: TGTGCCAGCAGCTTATGGGACAGGGGAGGCGAGCAGTACTTC; CDR3 protein: CASSLWDRGGEQYF
J gene: TRBJ2-7; clone size: NA; V gene: TRBV11-2; D gene: TRBD2; CDR3 DNA: TGTGCCAGCAGCCCATTAGCGGGAGTAGCTGACGAGCAGTACTTC; CDR3 protein: CASSPLAGVADEQYF
J gene: TRBJ1-5; clone size: NA; V gene: TRBV19; D gene: NA; CDR3 DNA: TGTGCCAGTAGTATTATTTCTACGGCTCATCAGCCCCAGCATTTT; CDR3 protein: CASSIISTAHQPQHF
J gene: TRBJ1-4; clone size: NA; V gene: TRBV7-2; D gene: NA; CDR3 DNA: TGTGCCAGCAGCTTAGCGAAGGGTGGAAGTGAAAAACTGTTTTTT; CDR3 protein: CASSLAKGGSEKLFF
J gene: TRBJ1-1; clone size: NA; V gene: TRBV9; D gene: TRBD1; CDR3 DNA: TGTGCCAGCAGCGACGGGACAGAAATAGGCGGCACTGAAGCTTTCTTT; CDR3 protein: CASSDGTEIGGTEAFF
J gene: TRBJ1-5; clone size: NA; V gene: TRBV19; D gene: NA; CDR3 DNA: TGTGCCAGTAGTATAGGGCAGAGCAATCAGCCCCAGCATTTT; CDR3 protein: CASSIGQSNQPQHF
J gene: TRBJ2-2; clone size: once; V gene: TRBV27; D gene: NA; CDR3 DNA: TGTGCCAGCACCACGAAGCTCCAGGGCGCCGGGGAGCTGTTTTTT; CDR3 protein: CASTTKLQGAGELFF
J gene: TRBJ2-1; clone size: once; V gene: TRBV5-1; D gene: NA; CDR3 DNA: TGCGCCAGCAGAAACAGCCTGGGCTACAATGAGCAGTTCTTC; CDR3 protein: CASRNSLGYNEQFF
J gene: TRBJ2-7; clone size: NA; V gene: TRBV27; D gene: TRBD1; CDR3 DNA: TGTGCCAGCAGTCCACGACAGGGGGCTAACGAGCAGTACTTC; CDR3 protein: CASSPRQGANEQYF
J gene: TRBJ1-5; clone size: NA; V gene: TRBV28; D gene: NA; CDR3 DNA: TGTGCCTCTCTAAGCGGGCCCCCGGGTAGCAATCAGCCCCAGCATTTT; CDR3 protein: CASLSGPPGSNQPQHF